Listed below are T cell receptor beta chains from one sample, sequenced in a study of blood T cell repertoires in COVID-19. TCRdb's table, derived via immunoSEQ multiplex PCR, lists solely in-frame clones and lacks some. The data hold just under 80,000 clones, with around 84% observed a single time. The sequencing input was peripheral blood. Receptors originate from a woman aged 70-85 years with acute or convalescent COVID-19. CDR3s include the opening cysteine and the closing phenylalanine or tryptophan. The D gene is left open where the match is weak. Only part of the rows carry a size: once, few, many, or a class if the clone is expanded.

clone size	D gene	V gene	J gene	CDR3 protein	CDR3 DNA
.	.	TRBV29-1	TRBJ2-3	CSVESLDTQYF	TGCAGCGTTGAGTCTCTAGATACGCAGTATTTT
once	.	TRBV15	TRBJ2-1	CATSRDPNNEQFF	TGTGCCACCAGCAGAGATCCCAACAATGAGCAGTTCTTC
.	.	TRBV7-2	TRBJ2-3	CASSPRSREITDTQYF	TGTGCCAGCAGCCCGAGAAGTCGGGAGATCACAGATACGCAGTATTTT
.	.	TRBV9	TRBJ1-2	CASSVDWGTYGYTF	TGTGCCAGCAGCGTAGATTGGGGCACCTATGGCTACACCTTC
once	.	TRBV14	TRBJ2-1	CASSQDAGSSYNEQFF	TGTGCCAGCAGCCAAGATGCGGGCAGCTCCTACAATGAGCAGTTCTTC
.	TRBD2	TRBV27	TRBJ2-1	CASSRTSGRTNEQFF	TGTGCCAGCAGTCGAACTAGCGGGAGAACCAATGAGCAGTTCTTC
.	.	TRBV7-3	TRBJ2-1	CASRRGQGSYNEQFF	TGTGCCAGCAGACGCGGCCAGGGGTCCTACAATGAGCAGTTCTTC
.	TRBD1	TRBV5-1	TRBJ1-2	CASSPRTGGDYGYTF	TGCGCCAGCAGCCCACGGACAGGGGGGGACTATGGCTACACCTTC
.	TRBD2	TRBV6-1	TRBJ2-3	CASSVTLRGGSDTQYF	TGTGCCAGCAGTGTCACACTTCGGGGGGGTTCGGATACGCAGTATTTT
.	TRBD2	TRBV5-1	TRBJ2-7	CASSPGGAYEQYF	TGCGCCAGCAGCCCCGGGGGGGCCTACGAGCAGTACTTC
.	TRBD2	TRBV5-1	TRBJ2-2	CASRISGRETGELFF	TGCGCCAGCAGGATTAGCGGGAGAGAGACCGGGGAGCTGTTTTTT
once	TRBD1	TRBV2	TRBJ1-3	CASSITGGGNTIYF	TGTGCCAGCAGTATTACAGGGGGGGGAAACACCATATATTTT
.	TRBD1	TRBV19	TRBJ1-1	CASSMTGQSLEAFF	TGTGCCAGTAGTATGACAGGGCAAAGCCTGGAAGCTTTCTTT
.	.	TRBV6-6	TRBJ1-1	CASSGQSHPTEAFF	TGTGCCAGCAGTGGCCAGTCGCACCCCACTGAAGCTTTCTTT
.	.	TRBV2	TRBJ1-3	CASSLRTLSGNTIYF	TGTGCCAGCAGTCTTCGGACACTCTCTGGAAACACCATATATTTT
.	.	TRBV5-5	TRBJ1-4	CASSGRVRDEKLFF	TGTGCCAGCAGCGGGAGGGTAAGGGATGAAAAACTGTTTTTT
.	TRBD1	TRBV5-1	TRBJ1-5	CASSSGTGWDQPQHF	TGCGCCAGCAGTTCCGGGACAGGGTGGGATCAGCCCCAGCATTTT
.	TRBD2	TRBV5-1	TRBJ2-7	CASSVRSPGLGSSYEQYF	TGCGCCAGCAGCGTCAGGTCCCCGGGACTAGGGAGCTCCTACGAGCAGTACTTC
.	.	TRBV21-1	TRBJ2-2	CASSTLGETGESGGIGELFF	TGTGCCAGCAGCACCCTAGGCGAGACAGGGGAATCGGGGGGAATCGGGGAGCTGTTTTTT
few	TRBD1	TRBV25-1	TRBJ1-5	CASSGQGFNQPQHF	TGTGCCAGCAGTGGACAGGGATTCAATCAGCCCCAGCATTTT
.	.	TRBV9	TRBJ2-1	CASSVGAASSYNEQFF	TGTGCCAGCAGCGTAGGAGCGGCAAGCTCCTACAATGAGCAGTTCTTC
.	.	TRBV20-1	TRBJ2-4	CSASELAVENIQYF	TGCAGTGCTAGTGAGCTCGCAGTCGAAAACATTCAGTACTTC
.	.	TRBV2	TRBJ1-5	CASSDDTENNQPQHF	TGTGCCAGCAGTGACGACACAGAAAACAATCAGCCCCAGCATTTT
.	TRBD1	TRBV10-1	TRBJ2-2	CASSEDRDSTGELFF	TGCGCCAGCAGTGAAGATAGGGACAGCACCGGGGAGCTGTTTTTT
few	.	TRBV6-5	TRBJ1-5	CASSPDSNNQPQHF	TGTGCCAGCAGTCCCGACAGCAACAATCAGCCCCAGCATTTT
.	TRBD2	TRBV7-9	TRBJ2-3	CASLAGGGDTQYF	TGTGCCTCCCTCGCGGGAGGGGGAGATACGCAGTATTTT
.	TRBD1	TRBV24-1	TRBJ2-6	CATSDGQGLLSGANVLTF	TGTGCCACCAGTGATGGACAGGGATTACTCTCTGGGGCCAACGTCCTGACTTTC
.	TRBD1	TRBV19	TRBJ2-1	CASGTDRGLINEQFF	TGTGCCAGTGGGACTGACAGGGGTTTAATCAATGAGCAGTTCTTC
.	TRBD1	TRBV27	TRBJ1-2	CASSPRTGGGYTF	TGTGCCAGCAGTCCGCGGACAGGGGGTGGCTACACCTTC
.	TRBD1	TRBV6-5	TRBJ1-2	CASSSTGADGYTF	TGTGCCAGCAGTTCGACAGGGGCGGATGGCTACACCTTC
.	TRBD1	TRBV2	TRBJ2-7	CASRADRAEAYEQYF	TGTGCCAGCAGGGCTGACAGGGCCGAAGCCTACGAGCAGTACTTC
.	.	TRBV27	TRBJ1-6	CASSRGTGYNSPLHF	TGTGCCAGCAGCCGCGGGACGGGCTATAATTCACCCCTCCACTTT
.	TRBD1	TRBV4-1	TRBJ1-5	CASSLWTGVRNQPQHF	TGCGCCAGCAGCCTCTGGACAGGGGTACGGAATCAGCCCCAGCATTTT
.	.	TRBV24-1	TRBJ2-7	CATGGKENSYEQYF	TGTGCCACCGGGGGGAAGGAGAACTCCTACGAGCAGTACTTC
.	TRBD1	TRBV13	TRBJ2-5	CASSLWTGVTETQYF	TGTGCCAGCAGCTTATGGACAGGGGTAACGGAGACCCAGTACTTC
.	TRBD1	TRBV5-1	TRBJ1-2	CASSLGHGTGINGYTF	TGCGCCAGCAGCTTGGGTCACGGGACAGGTATAAATGGCTACACCTTC
.	TRBD2	TRBV20-1	TRBJ2-1	CSASPFGGRPSDNEQFF	TGCAGTGCTAGTCCTTTTGGCGGGAGGCCCAGTGACAATGAGCAGTTCTTC
.	TRBD1	TRBV24-1	TRBJ1-2	CATSDPGTGDGYTF	TGTGCCACCAGTGATCCCGGGACAGGGGATGGCTACACCTTC
.	TRBD1	TRBV9	TRBJ1-4	CASSLGQGTNEKLFF	TGTGCCAGCAGCTTAGGACAGGGTACCAATGAAAAACTGTTTTTT
.	.	TRBV3-1/TRBV3-2	TRBJ1-1	CASSQSRDTEAFF	TGTGCCAGCAGCCAAAGTCGGGACACTGAAGCTTTCTTT
.	TRBD2	TRBV18	TRBJ2-1	CASSSTSGRGNEQFF	TGTGCCAGCTCATCCACTAGCGGGAGGGGCAATGAGCAGTTCTTC
few	TRBD2	TRBV6-6	TRBJ2-7	CASSSSGASSYEQYF	TGTGCCAGCAGCTCCAGCGGGGCAAGCTCCTACGAGCAGTACTTC